These T cell receptor beta chains were read from a single sample in a study of identical twins. TCRdb reanalysed the 5' RACE reads using MiXCR and keeps one entry per CDR3 protein. The profile shows 640,000 or so distinct CDR3 sequences, 5.5% to 6.5% of them singletons. Input material: naive T cells sorted from blood. Receptors were obtained from a man aged 18 to 30 in good health. Each CDR3 is given with its conserved first and last residue. D genes are given only for firm matches. Clone size is shown for a subset of rows, as once, few, many or a class of expanded clone.

V	D	J	size	CDR3	DNA
TRBV15	TRBD2	TRBJ2-5	-	CATSKIAGRQETQYF	TGTGCCACCAGCAAAATAGCGGGAAGGCAAGAGACCCAGTACTTC
TRBV5-1	-	TRBJ1-6	many	CASSLEGSGSPLHF	TGCGCCAGCAGCTTGGAAGGGTCGGGTTCACCCCTCCACTTT
TRBV6-1	-	TRBJ2-1	few	CASSEGRALIFTMSGQFF	TGTGCCAGCAGTGAAGGCCGGGCCTTAATCTTTACAATGAGTGGGCAGTTCTTC
TRBV6-2/TRBV6-3	TRBD1	TRBJ1-4	-	CASSPRQGRLTNEKLFF	TGTGCCAGCAGTCCCAGACAGGGTCGGTTGACTAATGAAAAACTGTTTTTT
TRBV27	TRBD1	TRBJ2-5	-	CASSSGLGQGHQETQYF	TGTGCCAGCAGTTCGGGCTTGGGACAGGGGCACCAAGAGACCCAGTACTTC
TRBV4-3	TRBD2	TRBJ2-7	many	CASSPGLVSDEQYF	TGCGCCAGCAGCCCGGGACTAGTTTCGGACGAGCAGTACTTC
TRBV9	-	TRBJ2-1	many	CASSVGWDGPYNEQFF	TGTGCCAGCAGCGTAGGGTGGGACGGCCCCTACAATGAGCAGTTCTTC
TRBV7-9	TRBD2	TRBJ2-1	-	CASSTRLAGGSNEQFF	TGTGCCAGCAGCACCAGACTAGCGGGAGGGTCGAATGAGCAGTTCTTC
TRBV28	-	TRBJ1-1	-	CASSFPLGKTEAFF	TGTGCCAGCAGTTTCCCCCTAGGGAAGACTGAAGCTTTCTTT
TRBV7-6	TRBD2	TRBJ2-3	few	CASSYGTSPRQADTQYF	TGTGCCAGCAGCTACGGGACTAGCCCTCGTCAAGCAGATACGCAGTATTTT
TRBV18	-	TRBJ2-5	-	CASSPNQGLQETQYF	TGTGCCAGCTCACCAAATCAGGGCCTCCAAGAGACCCAGTACTTC
TRBV7-2	-	TRBJ2-7	-	CASSSPMSKVAYEQYF	TGTGCCAGCAGCTCCCCTATGAGTAAGGTTGCCTACGAGCAGTACTTC
TRBV29-1	TRBD2	TRBJ2-5	few	CSYTTPGLYETQYF	TGCAGCTATACTACCCCGGGACTATATGAGACCCAGTACTTC
TRBV20-1	-	TRBJ2-7	-	CSAKGLSSYEQYF	TGCAGTGCTAAAGGCCTAAGCTCCTACGAGCAGTACTTC
TRBV19	TRBD1	TRBJ1-2	many	CASSMGQARNYGYTF	TGTGCCAGTAGCATGGGACAGGCTCGTAACTATGGCTACACCTTC
TRBV7-2	-	TRBJ2-1	few	CASWTFDNEQFF	TGTGCCAGCTGGACTTTCGACAATGAGCAGTTCTTC
TRBV12-3/TRBV12-4	-	TRBJ1-5	many	CASSLDVSRNQPQHF	TGTGCCAGCAGTTTGGACGTCAGCCGGAATCAGCCCCAGCATTTT
TRBV4-2	-	TRBJ2-2	many	CASSQEDQGRNTGELFF	TGTGCCAGCAGCCAAGAAGATCAGGGGCGAAACACCGGGGAGCTGTTTTTT
TRBV7-2	-	TRBJ1-6	few	CASSSQGSNSPLHF	TGTGCCAGCAGCTCCCAGGGGTCCAATTCACCCCTCCACTTT
TRBV6-4	TRBD1	TRBJ2-1	many	CASRRTGSGNEQFF	TGTGCCAGCAGACGGACAGGTTCAGGGAATGAGCAGTTCTTC
TRBV7-2	TRBD2	TRBJ2-7	few	CASSPSGGGVPYEQYF	TGTGCCAGCAGCCCTTCTGGGGGGGGGGTACCCTACGAGCAGTACTTC
TRBV12-3/TRBV12-4	-	TRBJ2-5	many	CASRRSKETQYF	TGTGCCAGCAGGCGCAGTAAAGAGACCCAGTACTTC
TRBV7-6	-	TRBJ2-1	many	CASSLDWNNEQFF	TGTGCCAGCAGCTTAGATTGGAACAATGAGCAGTTCTTC
TRBV4-1	TRBD2	TRBJ2-1	-	CASSQEGAGGLGEQFF	TGCGCCAGCAGCCAAGAGGGGGCGGGAGGGCTAGGGGAGCAGTTCTTC
TRBV20-1	-	TRBJ1-5	few	CSARGPRPQPQHF	TGCAGTGCCCGAGGACCCCGACCTCAGCCCCAGCATTTT
TRBV20-1	-	TRBJ2-5	few	CSASRTESQETQYF	TGCAGTGCCTCCCGGACAGAAAGTCAAGAGACCCAGTACTTC
TRBV6-1	-	TRBJ1-5	few	CASSGRESQPQHF	TGTGCCAGCAGCGGGCGGGAGAGCCAGCCCCAGCATTTT
TRBV5-1	-	TRBJ2-6	many	CASRDGIGANVLTF	TGCGCCAGCAGGGATGGCATTGGGGCCAACGTCCTGACTTTC
TRBV28	-	TRBJ1-1	-	CASSTRLETEAFF	TGTGCCAGCAGTACTAGACTGGAGACTGAAGCTTTCTTT
TRBV6-5	-	TRBJ2-7	few	CASSYSSSGAYEQYF	TGTGCCAGCAGTTACTCGTCCAGCGGAGCCTACGAGCAGTACTTC
TRBV10-3	-	TRBJ2-6	many	CATAIQNSGANVLTF	TGTGCCACCGCGATACAAAACTCTGGGGCCAACGTCCTGACTTTC
TRBV7-2	-	TRBJ2-4	many	CASSLQSRAIDIQYF	TGTGCCAGCAGCTTACAGAGTCGGGCTATCGACATTCAGTACTTC
TRBV10-3	TRBD1	TRBJ1-5	-	CATRGGRNQPQHF	TGTGCCACCAGGGGGGGACGCAATCAGCCCCAGCATTTT
TRBV5-1	-	TRBJ2-1	many	CASSLGGLLEQFF	TGCGCCAGCAGCTTGGGAGGGCTTCTTGAGCAGTTCTTC
TRBV5-1	TRBD2	TRBJ2-5	few	CASSAGLAGAETQYF	TGCGCCAGCAGCGCGGGACTAGCGGGAGCTGAGACCCAGTACTTC
TRBV6-2/TRBV6-3	-	TRBJ1-5	-	CASGPPPGRNQPQHF	TGTGCCAGCGGCCCCCCGCCGGGGCGGAATCAGCCCCAGCATTTT
TRBV5-5	TRBD1	TRBJ1-2	many	CASSPGQIFLYGYTF	TGTGCCAGCAGCCCGGGACAGATATTTCTTTATGGCTACACCTTC
TRBV12-3/TRBV12-4	-	TRBJ2-7	-	CASSFDGGRYEQYF	TGTGCCAGCAGTTTCGACGGGGGACGTTACGAGCAGTACTTC
TRBV30	-	TRBJ2-1	-	CAWSVPNNEQFF	TGTGCCTGGAGTGTACCGAACAATGAGCAGTTCTTC
TRBV5-1	TRBD2	TRBJ2-5	-	CASSLVGTSGRNGETQYF	TGCGCCAGCAGCTTGGTCGGGACTAGCGGGAGAAACGGCGAGACCCAGTACTTC
TRBV5-1	TRBD1	TRBJ2-1	few	CASSLWTGSSNEQFF	TGCGCCAGCAGCTTATGGACAGGGTCGAGCAATGAGCAGTTCTTC